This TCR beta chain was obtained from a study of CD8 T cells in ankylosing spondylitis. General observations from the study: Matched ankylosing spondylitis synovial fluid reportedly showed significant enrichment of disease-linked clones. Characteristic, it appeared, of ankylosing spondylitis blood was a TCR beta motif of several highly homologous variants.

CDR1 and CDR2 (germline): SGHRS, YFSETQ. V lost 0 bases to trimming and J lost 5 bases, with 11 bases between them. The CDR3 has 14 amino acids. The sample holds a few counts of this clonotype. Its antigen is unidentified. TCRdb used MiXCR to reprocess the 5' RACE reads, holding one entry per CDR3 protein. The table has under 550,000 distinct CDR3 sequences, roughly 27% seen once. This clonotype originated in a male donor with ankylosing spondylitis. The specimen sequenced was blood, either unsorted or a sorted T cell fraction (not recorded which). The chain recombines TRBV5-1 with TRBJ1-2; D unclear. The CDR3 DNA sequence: TGCGCCAGCAGCTTGGAAAGGGAAACTTATGGCTACACCTTC. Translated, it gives CASSLERETYGYTF.